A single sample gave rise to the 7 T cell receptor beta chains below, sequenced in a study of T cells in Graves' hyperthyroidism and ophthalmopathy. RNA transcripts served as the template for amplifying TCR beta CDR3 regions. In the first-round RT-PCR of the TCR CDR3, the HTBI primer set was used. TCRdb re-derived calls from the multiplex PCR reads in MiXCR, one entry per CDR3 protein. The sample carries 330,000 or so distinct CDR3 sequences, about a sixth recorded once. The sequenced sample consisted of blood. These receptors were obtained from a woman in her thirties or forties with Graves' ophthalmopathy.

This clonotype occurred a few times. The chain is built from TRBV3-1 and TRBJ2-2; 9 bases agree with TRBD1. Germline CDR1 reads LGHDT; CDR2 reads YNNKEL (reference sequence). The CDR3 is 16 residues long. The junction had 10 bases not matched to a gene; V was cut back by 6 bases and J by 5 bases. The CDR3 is CASRSSGTGTTGELFF. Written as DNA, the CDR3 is TGTGCCAGCAGGTCGTCCGGGACAGGGACGACCGGGGAGCTGTTTTTT.

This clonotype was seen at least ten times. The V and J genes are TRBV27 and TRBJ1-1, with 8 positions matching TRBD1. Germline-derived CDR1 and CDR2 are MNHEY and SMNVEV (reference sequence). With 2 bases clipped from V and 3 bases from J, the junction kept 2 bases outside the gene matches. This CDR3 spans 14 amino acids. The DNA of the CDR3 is TGTGCCAGCAGTTTAACAGGGGGGGACACTGAAGCTTTCTTT. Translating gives CASSLTGGDTEAFF.

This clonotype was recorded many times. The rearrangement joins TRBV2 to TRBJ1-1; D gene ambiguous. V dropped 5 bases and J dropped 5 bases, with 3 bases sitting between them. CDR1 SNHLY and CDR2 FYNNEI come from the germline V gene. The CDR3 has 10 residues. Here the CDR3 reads CASSRTEAFF. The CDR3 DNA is TGTGCCAGCAGTCGGACTGAAGCTTTCTTT.

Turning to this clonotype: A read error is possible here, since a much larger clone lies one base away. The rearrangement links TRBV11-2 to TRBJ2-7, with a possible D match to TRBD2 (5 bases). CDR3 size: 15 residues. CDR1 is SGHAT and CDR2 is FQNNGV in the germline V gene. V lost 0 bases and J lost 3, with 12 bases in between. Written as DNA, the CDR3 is TGTGCCAGCAGCTTAGAGGCCGGGATCGTCTACGAGCAGTACTTC. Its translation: CASSLEAGIVYEQYF.

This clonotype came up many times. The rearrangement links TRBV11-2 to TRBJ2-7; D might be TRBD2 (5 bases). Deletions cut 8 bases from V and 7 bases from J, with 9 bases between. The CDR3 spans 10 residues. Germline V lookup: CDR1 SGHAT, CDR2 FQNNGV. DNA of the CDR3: TGTGCCAGCGGACTCGGGGAGCAGTACTTC. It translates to CASGLGEQYF.

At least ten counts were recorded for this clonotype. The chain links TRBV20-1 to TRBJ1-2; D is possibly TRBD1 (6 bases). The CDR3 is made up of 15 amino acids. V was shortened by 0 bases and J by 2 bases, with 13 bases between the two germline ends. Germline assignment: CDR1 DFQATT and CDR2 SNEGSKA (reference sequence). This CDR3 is CSARDPYRVNYGYTF. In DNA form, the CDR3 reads TGCAGTGCTAGAGATCCGTACAGGGTCAACTATGGCTACACCTTC.

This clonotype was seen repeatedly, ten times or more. In nucleotides, the CDR3 is TGCAGCGTTGGTGAGGGGGCCTGGGGCTACACCTTC. It translates to CSVGEGAWGYTF. The rearrangement links TRBV29-1 to TRBJ1-2, with 7 nucleotides matching TRBD1. Looked up from germline, CDR1 is SQVTM and CDR2 is ANQGSEA. The CDR3 covers 12 residues. With 4 bases clipped from V and 8 bases from J, the junction kept 7 bases outside the gene matches.